The present entry profiles one T cell receptor (beta chain) with its context. This entry belongs to a study of CD8+ T cells in alopecia areata. Study in general: Scoring treated patients' severity relied on the percentage of scalp area affected.

Treatment described: oral pan-JAK inhibitor, 5-10 mg twice daily. Obtained from alopecia areata patients were lesional scalp punch biopsies along with peripheral blood. Isolated RNA was reverse transcribed into cDNA used as the sequencing template. Here immunoSEQ multiplex PCR was the method, and the copy in TCRdb shows in-frame clones only, minus some. The profile covers around 4,600 clones, with 55% to 80% appearing a single time and over 10% taken by the ten largest. There are 13 residues in the CDR3. V lost 2 bases, J lost 5 bases, and 9 bases lay in between. Germline V CDR1 and CDR2: MNHNY, SVGAGI (reference sequence).

The input for sequencing was skin, taken at week 4, from a patient treated with tofacitinib. The receptor's source is a human donor with alopecia areata. The chain has TRBV6-6 and TRBJ2-5; D ambiguous. CDR3 nucleotides: TGTGCCAGCAGTTACAGTTGGTTGGAGACCCAGTACTTC. Protein: CASSYSWLETQYF.